A selection of T cell receptor beta chains follows, all from one sample in a study of early T cells in non-severe SARS-CoV-2 infection. MiXCR, run by TCRdb on the 5' RACE reads, gives a single entry per CDR3 protein. In the table there are approximately 66,000 distinct CDR3 sequences, over 10% of which are singletons. The sequencing input was whole blood. The receptors come from an adult who was a healthcare worker with PCR-confirmed SARS-CoV-2 infection or an uninfected control (not recorded which). Both conserved end residues are part of each CDR3. A D gene is named only where the DNA matches it firmly. For some rows the clone size is stated as once, few or many, or as a class when expanded; others skip it.

cdr3_nt: TGCAGCGTTGTAAGGAGTGTCGGCAATGAGCAGTTCTTC; cdr3_aa: CSVVRSVGNEQFF; j_call: TRBJ2-1; d_call: -; clone_size: -; v_call: TRBV29-1
cdr3_nt: TGTGCCACCAGCCCCCAGGCAGGGAAAACAGATACGCAGTATTTT; cdr3_aa: CATSPQAGKTDTQYF; j_call: TRBJ2-3; d_call: -; clone_size: many; v_call: TRBV15
cdr3_nt: TGTGCTAGTGGTTTGGAAGCGGGGCCCACAGATACGCAGTATTTT; cdr3_aa: CASGLEAGPTDTQYF; j_call: TRBJ2-3; d_call: TRBD2; clone_size: -; v_call: TRBV12-5
cdr3_nt: TGTGCCAGCTCACCAACTCAGCGGGGGGGCGATACGCAGTATTTT; cdr3_aa: CASSPTQRGGDTQYF; j_call: TRBJ2-3; d_call: TRBD2; clone_size: -; v_call: TRBV18
cdr3_nt: TGCAGCGTCGACACCTGGAGCTCCTACAATGAGCAGTTCTTC; cdr3_aa: CSVDTWSSYNEQFF; j_call: TRBJ2-1; d_call: -; clone_size: -; v_call: TRBV29-1
cdr3_nt: TGTGCCACCACCAGAGGGGCCCAGGGGGCGTCCCTATATGGCTACACCTTC; cdr3_aa: CATTRGAQGASLYGYTF; j_call: TRBJ1-2; d_call: TRBD1; clone_size: few; v_call: TRBV15
cdr3_nt: TGCGCCAGCAGCTTGGGCCCCGGTGGGGCCAACGTCCTGACTTTC; cdr3_aa: CASSLGPGGANVLTF; j_call: TRBJ2-6; d_call: -; clone_size: -; v_call: TRBV5-1
cdr3_nt: TGTGCCAGCGGGACCCGGGGAGGAAGAGGGGACATTCAGTACTTC; cdr3_aa: CASGTRGGRGDIQYF; j_call: TRBJ2-4; d_call: -; clone_size: many; v_call: TRBV2
cdr3_nt: TGTGCCAGCAGTGATAGGGCAGCTGAAGCTTTCTTT; cdr3_aa: CASSDRAAEAFF; j_call: TRBJ1-1; d_call: -; clone_size: many; v_call: TRBV25-1
cdr3_nt: TGTGCCATCAGTGGGACAGGGAGCGGGAACACTGAAGCTTTCTTT; cdr3_aa: CAISGTGSGNTEAFF; j_call: TRBJ1-1; d_call: TRBD1; clone_size: many; v_call: TRBV10-3
cdr3_nt: TGCGCCAGCAGCCACCCGGGACAGATCAATGAAAAACTGTTTTTT; cdr3_aa: CASSHPGQINEKLFF; j_call: TRBJ1-4; d_call: TRBD1; clone_size: -; v_call: TRBV4-1
cdr3_nt: TGTGCCAGCAGCCCGGGTAGGACCCAGTACTTC; cdr3_aa: CASSPGRTQYF; j_call: TRBJ2-5; d_call: -; clone_size: many; v_call: TRBV9
cdr3_nt: TGTGCCAGCAGTGTTTATAGCGGGCGGGGGAACACCGGGGAGCTGTTTTTT; cdr3_aa: CASSVYSGRGNTGELFF; j_call: TRBJ2-2; d_call: TRBD2; clone_size: few; v_call: TRBV25-1
cdr3_nt: TGTGCCAGCAGCCAGGGAGTCTATGGCGGCTACACCTTC; cdr3_aa: CASSQGVYGGYTF; j_call: TRBJ1-2; d_call: -; clone_size: -; v_call: TRBV7-2
cdr3_nt: TGCAGCGTATCTGGGACAGGGGGCTGGTACGAGCAGTACTTC; cdr3_aa: CSVSGTGGWYEQYF; j_call: TRBJ2-7; d_call: TRBD1; clone_size: -; v_call: TRBV29-1
cdr3_nt: TGTGCCAGCAGCTTAGGGGACCCATCGAGGACTGAAGTTTTCTTT; cdr3_aa: CASSLGDPSRTEVFF; j_call: TRBJ1-1; d_call: -; clone_size: many; v_call: TRBV7-9
cdr3_nt: TGTGCCAGCAGCCCCTCGGCTAGCGGGAGCTACAATGAGCAGTTCTTC; cdr3_aa: CASSPSASGSYNEQFF; j_call: TRBJ2-1; d_call: TRBD2; clone_size: -; v_call: TRBV7-8
cdr3_nt: TGCGCCAGCAGCTGGCAGGGGGACACTGAAGCTTTCTTT; cdr3_aa: CASSWQGDTEAFF; j_call: TRBJ1-1; d_call: TRBD1; clone_size: -; v_call: TRBV5-1
cdr3_nt: TGTGCCAGCAGTTACCATCTACAGGGGAGGACTGAAGCTTTCTTT; cdr3_aa: CASSYHLQGRTEAFF; j_call: TRBJ1-1; d_call: TRBD1; clone_size: once; v_call: TRBV6-5
cdr3_nt: TGCGCCAGCAGCCCGACGGGGAGCTCCTACAATGAGCAGTTCTTC; cdr3_aa: CASSPTGSSYNEQFF; j_call: TRBJ2-1; d_call: -; clone_size: few; v_call: TRBV5-1
cdr3_nt: TGTGCCAGCAGTGTATACAGGGGGCAGGAGCAGTTCTTC; cdr3_aa: CASSVYRGQEQFF; j_call: TRBJ2-1; d_call: TRBD1; clone_size: -; v_call: TRBV2
cdr3_nt: TGCAGTGCTAGAGATCGACTAGCGAGGAGCTCCTACAATGAGCAGTTCTTC; cdr3_aa: CSARDRLARSSYNEQFF; j_call: TRBJ2-1; d_call: TRBD2; clone_size: few; v_call: TRBV20-1
cdr3_nt: TGTGCCAGCTCACCAAGAATAGCGGGCTACAATGAGCAGTTCTTC; cdr3_aa: CASSPRIAGYNEQFF; j_call: TRBJ2-1; d_call: TRBD2; clone_size: -; v_call: TRBV18
cdr3_nt: TGTGCCATCAGTGAGTCAGTTCGTCAGGCCACTAGCACAGATACGCAGTATTTT; cdr3_aa: CAISESVRQATSTDTQYF; j_call: TRBJ2-3; d_call: -; clone_size: -; v_call: TRBV10-3
cdr3_nt: TGTGCCACCAGCAGAGACCGACTAGTAGCAGAGACCCAGTACTTC; cdr3_aa: CATSRDRLVAETQYF; j_call: TRBJ2-5; d_call: -; clone_size: many; v_call: TRBV15
cdr3_nt: TGTGCCAGCAGCTCGCTAGCGGGAGGCCCCTACGAGCAGTACTTC; cdr3_aa: CASSSLAGGPYEQYF; j_call: TRBJ2-7; d_call: TRBD2; clone_size: -; v_call: TRBV7-2
cdr3_nt: TGTGCCAGCAGCCTTGGTTTGGGGACCCCCGAGCAGTACTTC; cdr3_aa: CASSLGLGTPEQYF; j_call: TRBJ2-7; d_call: -; clone_size: many; v_call: TRBV7-9
cdr3_nt: TGTGCCAGCAGCGAGGCAGGGGGATCTTACGAGCAGTACTTC; cdr3_aa: CASSEAGGSYEQYF; j_call: TRBJ2-7; d_call: TRBD1; clone_size: many; v_call: TRBV9
cdr3_nt: TGTGCCAGCAGTGGCATACCGGGACAGGGAGGTATTAGAAATCAGCCCCAGCATTTT; cdr3_aa: CASSGIPGQGGIRNQPQHF; j_call: TRBJ1-5; d_call: TRBD1; clone_size: many; v_call: TRBV25-1
cdr3_nt: TGTGCCCGGAGGCACCCCCCGGGTGAAGCTTTCTTT; cdr3_aa: CARRHPPGEAFF; j_call: TRBJ1-1; d_call: -; clone_size: few; v_call: TRBV7-3
cdr3_nt: TGTGCCAGCAGCCCGACAGGCCCCTACGAGCAGTACTTC; cdr3_aa: CASSPTGPYEQYF; j_call: TRBJ2-7; d_call: -; clone_size: many; v_call: TRBV7-2
cdr3_nt: TGTGCCAGCAGCACCGCAGATACGCAGTATTTT; cdr3_aa: CASSTADTQYF; j_call: TRBJ2-3; d_call: -; clone_size: many; v_call: TRBV11-2
cdr3_nt: TGTGCCAGCAGTGTGTACAGGCAAGAGACCCAGTACTTC; cdr3_aa: CASSVYRQETQYF; j_call: TRBJ2-5; d_call: -; clone_size: -; v_call: TRBV2
cdr3_nt: TGTGCCAGCAAACAACAGGGGGCCACCTATGGCTACACCTTC; cdr3_aa: CASKQQGATYGYTF; j_call: TRBJ1-2; d_call: TRBD1; clone_size: many; v_call: TRBV27
cdr3_nt: TGTGCCACCGGGGACAGGACTAAGTCCTACGAGCAGTACTTC; cdr3_aa: CATGDRTKSYEQYF; j_call: TRBJ2-7; d_call: TRBD1; clone_size: many; v_call: TRBV6-6
cdr3_nt: TGTGCCAGCAGCTCCCCCCCCGGGACAGTTTATTACGAGCAGTACTTC; cdr3_aa: CASSSPPGTVYYEQYF; j_call: TRBJ2-7; d_call: TRBD1; clone_size: -; v_call: TRBV7-2
cdr3_nt: TGTGCCAGCAGCAAAGTACCAGGATCCTACGAGCAGTACTTC; cdr3_aa: CASSKVPGSYEQYF; j_call: TRBJ2-7; d_call: -; clone_size: many; v_call: TRBV21-1
cdr3_nt: TGTGCCAGTAGCTTCTCTAGCACAGATACGCAGTATTTT; cdr3_aa: CASSFSSTDTQYF; j_call: TRBJ2-3; d_call: -; clone_size: many; v_call: TRBV19
cdr3_nt: TGTGCCAGCAGCTTAACCTGGGCGGGCCAAGAGACCCAGTACTTC; cdr3_aa: CASSLTWAGQETQYF; j_call: TRBJ2-5; d_call: -; clone_size: many; v_call: TRBV7-6
cdr3_nt: TGTGCCTGGAGGGGACGGGACTACGAGCAGTACTTC; cdr3_aa: CAWRGRDYEQYF; j_call: TRBJ2-7; d_call: -; clone_size: few; v_call: TRBV30
cdr3_nt: TGCGCCAGCAGCCAAGAACAGGGACCCTCCTACGAGCAGTACTTC; cdr3_aa: CASSQEQGPSYEQYF; j_call: TRBJ2-7; d_call: -; clone_size: many; v_call: TRBV4-1
cdr3_nt: TGTGCCAGCAGCCCCGGGACTAGCGGTAACACAGATACGCAGTATTTT; cdr3_aa: CASSPGTSGNTDTQYF; j_call: TRBJ2-3; d_call: TRBD2; clone_size: many; v_call: TRBV7-2
cdr3_nt: TGTGCCAGCAGCTTGCGAGGGGTAGATGAAAAACTGTTTTTT; cdr3_aa: CASSLRGVDEKLFF; j_call: TRBJ1-4; d_call: -; clone_size: few; v_call: TRBV5-4
cdr3_nt: TGTGCCAGCAGCCCTTGGAGGGGCGATGGCTACACCTTC; cdr3_aa: CASSPWRGDGYTF; j_call: TRBJ1-2; d_call: -; clone_size: few; v_call: TRBV7-9
cdr3_nt: TGCAGTGCTAGAGATTTGGGGGGGAAACGCACAGATACGCAGTATTTT; cdr3_aa: CSARDLGGKRTDTQYF; j_call: TRBJ2-3; d_call: TRBD2; clone_size: few; v_call: TRBV20-1
cdr3_nt: TGTGCCAGTAAGCGGGTAGCGGGAGAAGAGACCCAGTACTTC; cdr3_aa: CASKRVAGEETQYF; j_call: TRBJ2-5; d_call: TRBD2; clone_size: few; v_call: TRBV19
cdr3_nt: TGTGCCAGCAGCTACGGGACTAGCGGCACAGATACGCAGTATTTT; cdr3_aa: CASSYGTSGTDTQYF; j_call: TRBJ2-3; d_call: TRBD2; clone_size: few; v_call: TRBV5-8
cdr3_nt: TGTGCCAGCAGCTCGGGAGGCTGGGCCTCCTACGAGCAGTACTTC; cdr3_aa: CASSSGGWASYEQYF; j_call: TRBJ2-7; d_call: TRBD2; clone_size: many; v_call: TRBV13
cdr3_nt: TGCGCCAGCAGTCATAGCGGGGGGGCCCAAAATGAGCAGTTCTTC; cdr3_aa: CASSHSGGAQNEQFF; j_call: TRBJ2-1; d_call: TRBD2; clone_size: many; v_call: TRBV5-1
cdr3_nt: TGTGCCAGCAGTAAAACGACAGGGGGCGTTTTCACAGATACGCAGTATTTT; cdr3_aa: CASSKTTGGVFTDTQYF; j_call: TRBJ2-3; d_call: TRBD1; clone_size: -; v_call: TRBV6-1
cdr3_nt: TGTGCCAGCAGTTTTCGGACTAATGAAAAACTGTTTTTT; cdr3_aa: CASSFRTNEKLFF; j_call: TRBJ1-4; d_call: -; clone_size: many; v_call: TRBV27
cdr3_nt: TGTGCCAGCAACCGGGACAGGGCGGTATTACGTCGAAATGAGCAGTTCTTC; cdr3_aa: CASNRDRAVLRRNEQFF; j_call: TRBJ2-1; d_call: TRBD1; clone_size: few; v_call: TRBV2
cdr3_nt: TGTGCCAGCAGCCTAGGGACAGGGAGGACCACTGAAGCTTTCTTT; cdr3_aa: CASSLGTGRTTEAFF; j_call: TRBJ1-1; d_call: TRBD1; clone_size: few; v_call: TRBV6-2/TRBV6-3
cdr3_nt: TGCGCCAGCAGCTTGGGGCTAGCGGGGGACGAGCAGTACTTC; cdr3_aa: CASSLGLAGDEQYF; j_call: TRBJ2-7; d_call: TRBD2; clone_size: many; v_call: TRBV5-1